The T cell receptor beta chain described here comes from a study of identifying expanded T cells in peripheral blood. During the collection period, no donor immune events like infections were recorded. The protocol was immunoSEQ multiplex PCR, while the TCRdb copy is restricted to in-frame clones and leaves out a portion. The sample records some 78,000 clones, approximately 90% being singletons. This CDR3 comprises 15 residues. CDR1 SGHNT and CDR2 YYREEE come from the germline V gene (reference sequence). The V gene end was trimmed by 4 bases and the J gene end by 7 bases; junction bases not matched to a gene: 7.

Sequencing was performed on blood. This clonotype was obtained from a person between 18 and 75 years old in good health. This chain uses TRBV5-4 with TRBJ1-4; 10 bases fit TRBD1. Written as DNA, the CDR3 is TGTGCCAGCAGCCTCATGGGGACAGGGGCTGAAAAACTGTTTTTT. Translating gives CASSLMGTGAEKLFF.